The clone carrying this T cell receptor beta chain showed up just a few times. This sample is part of a study of blood T cell repertoires in COVID-19. Across the study: Some COVID-19 samples were acute and others convalescent; all came from the United States, Italy and Spain. Sources were T cells, B-cell-depleted T cells, or PBMCs; the material itself was cDNA or gDNA.

Methods used by the authors: Estimated nucleated cell counts came from reference gene primer amplification. Clones were sequenced by immunoSEQ multiplex PCR, and TCRdb holds only the in-frame ones, with some missing. The DNA was the basis for D and trimming; V, J and clone size are from that table. The repertoire holds about 260,000 clones, with 85% to 90% as singletons. The CDR3 runs to 14 residues. This chain uses TRBV21-1 with TRBJ1-1. TRBV21-1 is recorded as a pseudogene. The TCR comes from a woman between 35 and 50 years old with acute or convalescent COVID-19. Sequencing input: peripheral blood. Written as DNA, the CDR3 is TGTGCCAGCAGCAAAGCCAACGGGAACACTGAAGCTTTCTTT. The encoded protein is CASSKANGNTEAFF.